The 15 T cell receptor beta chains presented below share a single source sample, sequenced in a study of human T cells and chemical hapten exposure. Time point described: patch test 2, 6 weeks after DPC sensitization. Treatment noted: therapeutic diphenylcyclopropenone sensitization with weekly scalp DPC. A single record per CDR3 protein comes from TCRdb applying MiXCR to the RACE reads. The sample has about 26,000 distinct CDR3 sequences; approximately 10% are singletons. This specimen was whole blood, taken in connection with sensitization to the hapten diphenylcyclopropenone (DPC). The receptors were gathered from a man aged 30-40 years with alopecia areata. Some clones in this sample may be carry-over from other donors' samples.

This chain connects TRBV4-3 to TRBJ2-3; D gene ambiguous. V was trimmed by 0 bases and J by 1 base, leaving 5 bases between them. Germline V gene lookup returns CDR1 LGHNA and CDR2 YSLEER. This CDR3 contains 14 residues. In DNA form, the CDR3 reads TGCGCCAGCAGCCAAGATGGCGGCACAGATACGCAGTATTTT. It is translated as CASSQDGGTDTQYF.

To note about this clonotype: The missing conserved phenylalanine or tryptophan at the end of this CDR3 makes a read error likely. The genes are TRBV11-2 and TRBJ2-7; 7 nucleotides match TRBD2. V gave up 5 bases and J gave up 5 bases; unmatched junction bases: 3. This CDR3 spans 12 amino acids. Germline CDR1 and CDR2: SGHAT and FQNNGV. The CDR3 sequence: CASSATSNEQYY. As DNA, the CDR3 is TGTGCCAGCAGCGCGACTAGCAACGAGCAGTACTAC.

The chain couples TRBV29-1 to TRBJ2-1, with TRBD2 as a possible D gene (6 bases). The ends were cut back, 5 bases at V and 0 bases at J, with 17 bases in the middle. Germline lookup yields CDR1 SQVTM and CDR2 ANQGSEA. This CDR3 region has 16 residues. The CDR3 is CSVHTGLVSSYNEQFF. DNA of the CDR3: TGCAGCGTTCATACGGGACTTGTAAGCTCCTACAATGAGCAGTTCTTC.

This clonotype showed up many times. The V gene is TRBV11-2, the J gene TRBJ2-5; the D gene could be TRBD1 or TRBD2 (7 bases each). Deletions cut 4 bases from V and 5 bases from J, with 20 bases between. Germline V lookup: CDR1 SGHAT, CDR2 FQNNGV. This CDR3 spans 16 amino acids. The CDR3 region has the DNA TGTGCCAGCAGCTCTCGAGCGACAGGGAGGGGTGAGACCCAGTACTTC. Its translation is CASSSRATGRGETQYF.

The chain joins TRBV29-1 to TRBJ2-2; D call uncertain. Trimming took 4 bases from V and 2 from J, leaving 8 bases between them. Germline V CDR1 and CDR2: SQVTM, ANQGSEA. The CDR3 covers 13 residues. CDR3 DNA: TGCAGCGTTGCAAGGTTCAACACCGGGGAGCTGTTTTTT. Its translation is CSVARFNTGELFF.

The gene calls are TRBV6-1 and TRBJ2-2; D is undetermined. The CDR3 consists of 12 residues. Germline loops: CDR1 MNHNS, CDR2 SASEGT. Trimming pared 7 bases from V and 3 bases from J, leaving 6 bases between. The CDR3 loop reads CASIEDTGELFF. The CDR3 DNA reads TGTGCCAGCATCGAAGACACCGGGGAGCTGTTTTTT.

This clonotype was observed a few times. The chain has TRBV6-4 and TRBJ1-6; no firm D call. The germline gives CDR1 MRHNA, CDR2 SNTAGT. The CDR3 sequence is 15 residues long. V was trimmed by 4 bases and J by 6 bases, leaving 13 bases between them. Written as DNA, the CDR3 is TGTGCCAGCAGTGTAACCGGGGAGGGTAATTCACCCCTCCACTTT. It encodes CASSVTGEGNSPLHF.

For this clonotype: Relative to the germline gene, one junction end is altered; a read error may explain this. The CDR3 bases are TGTGCCAGCAGCCATGGTAAAGGGACTGCGTTCTTC. Its translation: CASSHGKGTAFF. This chain connects TRBV3-1 to TRBJ2-7, with D perhaps matching TRBD2 (6 bases). In germline, CDR1 is LGHDT, CDR2 YNNKEL (reference sequence). This CDR3 region has 12 residues.

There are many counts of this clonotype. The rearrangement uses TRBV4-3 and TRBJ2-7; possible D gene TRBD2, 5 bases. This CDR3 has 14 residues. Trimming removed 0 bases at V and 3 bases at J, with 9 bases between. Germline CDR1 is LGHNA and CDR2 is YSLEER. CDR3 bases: TGCGCCAGCAGCCAAGAAAGCGGTTTCTACGAGCAGTACTTC. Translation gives CASSQESGFYEQYF.

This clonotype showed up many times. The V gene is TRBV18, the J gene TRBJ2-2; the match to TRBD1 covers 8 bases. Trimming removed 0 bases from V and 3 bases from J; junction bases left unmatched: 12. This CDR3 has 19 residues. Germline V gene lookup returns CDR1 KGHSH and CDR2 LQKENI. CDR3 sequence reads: CASSPPRTGPLDYTGELFF. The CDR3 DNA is TGTGCCAGCTCACCACCGAGGACAGGGCCTCTCGATTACACCGGGGAGCTGTTTTTT.

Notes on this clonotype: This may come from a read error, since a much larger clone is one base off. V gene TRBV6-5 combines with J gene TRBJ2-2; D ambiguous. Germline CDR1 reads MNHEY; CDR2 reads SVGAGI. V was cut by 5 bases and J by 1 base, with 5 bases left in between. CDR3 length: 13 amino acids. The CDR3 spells CASSGRNTGELFF. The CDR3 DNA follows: TGTGCCAGCAGTGGCAGGAACACCGGGGAGCTGTTTTTT.

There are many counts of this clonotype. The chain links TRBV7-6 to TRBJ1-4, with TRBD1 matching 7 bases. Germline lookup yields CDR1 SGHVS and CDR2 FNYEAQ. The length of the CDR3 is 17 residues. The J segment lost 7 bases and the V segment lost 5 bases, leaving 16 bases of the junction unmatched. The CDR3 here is CASSPLGRGPGSEKLFF. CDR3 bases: TGTGCCAGCAGCCCCTTAGGAAGGGGGCCGGGAAGTGAAAAACTGTTTTTT.

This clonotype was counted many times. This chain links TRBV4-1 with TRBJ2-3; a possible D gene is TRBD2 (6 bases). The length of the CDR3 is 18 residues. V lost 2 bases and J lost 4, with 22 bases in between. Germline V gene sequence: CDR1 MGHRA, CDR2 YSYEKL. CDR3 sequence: CASSQISRRGFGSDTQYF. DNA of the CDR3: TGCGCCAGCAGCCAAATATCCCGCCGGGGGTTTGGGTCAGATACGCAGTATTTT.

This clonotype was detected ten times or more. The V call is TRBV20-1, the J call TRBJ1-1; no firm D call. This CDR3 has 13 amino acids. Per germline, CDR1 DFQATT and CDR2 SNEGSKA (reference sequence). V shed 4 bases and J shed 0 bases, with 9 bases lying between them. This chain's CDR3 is CSATQTVNTEAFF. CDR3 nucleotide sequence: TGCAGTGCTACCCAGACGGTGAACACTGAAGCTTTCTTT.

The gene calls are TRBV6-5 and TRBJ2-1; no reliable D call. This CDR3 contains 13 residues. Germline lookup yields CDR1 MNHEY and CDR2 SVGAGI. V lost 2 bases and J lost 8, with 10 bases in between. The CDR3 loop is CASSYARLDEQFF. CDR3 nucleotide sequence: TGTGCCAGCAGTTACGCCCGTTTGGATGAGCAGTTCTTC.